This note documents a single T cell receptor beta chain sequence. The CDR3 is made up of 13 amino acids. CDR1 and CDR2 from the germline V gene are WSHSY and SAAADI. With 7 bases removed from V and 5 bases from J, the gap between germline ends came to 12 bases. The source of the sample is a study of immune characterization of retroperitoneal liposarcoma. TCRdb itself ran the PCR reads through MiXCR, one entry per CDR3 protein. The sample has approximately 10,000 distinct CDR3 sequences, roughly a quarter seen once. The source of this sequence is a female donor with retroperitoneal liposarcoma. The chain links TRBV10-2 to TRBJ1-5; D ambiguous. What was sequenced was tumor tissue. CDR3 region: CASTAGDYQPQHF. The CDR3 nucleotides read TGCGCCAGCACCGCAGGTGACTATCAGCCCCAGCATTTT.